This entry lists 13 T cell receptor beta chains sequenced from one sample in a study of blood T cell repertoires in COVID-19. TCRdb's table, derived via immunoSEQ multiplex PCR, lists solely in-frame clones and lacks some. The table lists roughly 230,000 clones, around 82% of them singletons. The sequenced material came from peripheral blood. These receptors were collected from an elderly woman with acute or convalescent COVID-19.

This clone appeared a few times. The chain has TRBV2 and TRBJ1-3; no definite D call. The CDR3 totals 15 residues. V lost 2 bases and J lost 7, with 15 bases in between. The germline V gene has CDR1 SNHLY and CDR2 FYNNEI. The DNA for the CDR3 is TGTGCCAGCAGTGAAAGAGGCCTTGGTCTTAACACCATATATTTT. Translation gives CASSERGLGLNTIYF.

V and J are TRBV27 and TRBJ1-4; TRBD1 is a possible D gene (6 bases). The V gene's germline CDR1 is MNHEY and CDR2 SMNVEV (reference sequence). The CDR3 is made up of 15 amino acids. The V and J ends lost 6 bases and 0 bases respectively, with 11 bases between them. CDR3 loop: CASRRDRTTNEKLFF. CDR3 bases: TGTGCCAGCAGGAGAGACAGGACAACTAATGAAAAACTGTTTTTT.

This sequence joins TRBV10-3 and TRBJ2-1; D might be TRBD2 (5 bases). Trimming took 4 bases from V and 8 from J, leaving 9 bases between them. Germline V lookup: CDR1 ENHRY, CDR2 SYGVKD. This CDR3 spans 12 amino acids. This CDR3 reads CAISGTSDEQFF. In DNA, the CDR3 is TGTGCCATCAGTGGGACTTCGGATGAGCAGTTCTTC.

The J gene is TRBJ1-1, the V gene TRBV5-6; 7 bases line up with TRBD1. Germline V lookup: CDR1 SGHDT, CDR2 YYEEEE. J lost 1 base, V lost 6 bases, and 9 bases had no gene match. The CDR3 is 15 residues long. CDR3 loop: CASTHSGQPNTEAFF. The CDR3 DNA reads as TGTGCCAGCACCCACTCGGGACAGCCGAACACTGAAGCTTTCTTT. The entire variable domain, with the rest obtained from reference TRBV5-6 and TRBJ1-1, is as follows: DAGVTQSPTHLIKTRGQQVTLRCSPKSGHDTVSWYQQALGQGPQFIFQYYEEEERQRGNFPDRFSGHQFPNYSSELNVNALLLGDSALYLCASTHSGQPNTEAFFGQGTRLTVV.

This clone is a singleton in its sample. This chain connects TRBV10-3 to TRBJ1-5; a possible D gene is TRBD1 (5 bases). This CDR3 has 13 residues. CDR1 is ENHRY, CDR2 SYGVKD, per germline. V was cut by 7 bases and J by 7 bases, with 14 bases left in between. The CDR3 DNA is TGTGCCATCACTAATGGGGGGGACCAGCCCCAGCATTTT. Its protein product is CAITNGGDQPQHF.

The chain carries TRBV3-1 (or the pseudogene TRBV3-2) and TRBJ1-2; D remains unclear. This CDR3 region has 14 residues. Germline V gives CDR1 LGHDT, CDR2 YNNKEL (reference sequence). V gave up 0 bases and J gave up 3 bases, with 8 bases separating them. CDR3 nucleotide sequence: TGTGCCAGCAGCCAAGATTCAAGAGACTATGGCTACACCTTC. Translation gives CASSQDSRDYGYTF.

J is TRBJ2-1 and V is TRBV3-1 (or the pseudogene TRBV3-2); D is perhaps TRBD1 (6 bases). This CDR3 contains 12 residues. The V end lost 4 bases, the J end lost 16 bases, and 17 bases lay between the germline ends. Germline values: CDR1 LGHDT, CDR2 YNNKEL (reference sequence). The CDR3 sequence: CASSPRGSVIFF. The CDR3 DNA is TGTGCCAGCAGCCCGAGGGGGTCAGTCATCTTCTTC.

The count of this clone is one. Here the CDR3 reads CASSIEHRLYGYTF. The CDR3 nucleotides are TGTGCCAGTAGTATAGAACACCGTCTCTATGGCTACACCTTC. The chain combines TRBV19 with TRBJ1-2; D unclear. The CDR3 is 14 residues long. V lost 0 bases to trimming and J lost 4 bases, with 9 bases between them. Germline assignment: CDR1 LNHDA and CDR2 SQIVND (reference sequence).

V gene TRBV9 combines with J gene TRBJ1-2; no clear D gene. V was shortened by 2 bases and J by 2 bases, with 13 bases between the two germline ends. CDR1 SGDLS and CDR2 YYNGEE come from the germline V gene. The CDR3 loop spans 15 amino acids. As DNA, the CDR3 is TGTGCCAGCAGCGTGAGACCCGCGGCCAACTATGGCTACACCTTC. Protein product: CASSVRPAANYGYTF.

V and J are TRBV6-1 and TRBJ1-1; D unclear. This CDR3 is 13 amino acids long. Germline CDR1 is MNHNS and CDR2 is SASEGT. V was clipped by 2 bases and J by 4 bases, with 8 bases between them. Here the CDR3 reads CASSEQEGTEAFF. The CDR3 DNA is TGTGCCAGCAGTGAACAAGAGGGCACTGAAGCTTTCTTT.

The rearrangement uses TRBV27 and TRBJ1-5; a weak D match, TRBD1 (6 bases). V lost 5 bases and J lost 9, with 20 bases in between. Germline CDR1 reads MNHEY; CDR2 reads SMNVEV (reference sequence). This CDR3 has 15 amino acids. CDR3 sequence: CASSLTGTTARPQHF. The CDR3 coding sequence is TGTGCCAGCAGTCTCACCGGGACAACTGCAAGGCCCCAGCATTTT.

This sequence joins TRBV10-3 and TRBJ1-2; possibly TRBD1 for D (6 bases). The CDR3 loop spans 14 amino acids. V was trimmed by 5 bases and J by 1 base, leaving 11 bases between them. In germline, CDR1 is ENHRY, CDR2 SYGVKD. CDR3 region: CAISRDTNNYGYTF. The DNA of the CDR3 is TGTGCCATCAGTCGGGACACCAATAACTATGGCTACACCTTC.

The CDR3 DNA reads TGTGCCAGCAGATACAGGACAGGGCATGAAGCTTTCTTT. It specifies CASRYRTGHEAFF. The chain joins TRBV7-2 to TRBJ1-1, with 8 bases matching TRBD1. Germline V lookup: CDR1 SGHTA, CDR2 FQGNSA. This CDR3 is built from 13 residues. After removal of 6 bases from V and 7 bases from J, the junction contained 7 bases not matched to a gene.